This TCR beta chain was documented in a study of cytomegalovirus exposure and HLA in healthy donors. 13 Jbeta primers and 60 Vbeta primers were used for the PCR. Authors' processing steps: Later analysis identified approximately 88 million unique TCR beta chains, approximately 11 million shared. Generated by immunoSEQ multiplex PCR, the TCRdb table keeps only in-frame clones and is missing some. The V and J calls and clone size were taken over from that table, and D and trimming were inferred from the DNA. Among tens of thousands of clones listed, approximately 7.6% were seen once. Notes on this clone: Its antigen is still unknown.

General study results and limits: An analysis that was carried out later associated approximately 17,000 TCR beta sequences with HLA alleles at 0.05 false discovery rate. The study recorded about 150 TCR beta chains that were cytomegalovirus-associated.

The CDR3 runs to 12 residues. Germline V lookup: CDR1 MGHDK, CDR2 SYGVNS. V lost 2 bases and J 13 bases, leaving 11 bases between the germline ends. The source material was PBMCs. The chain is built from TRBV25-1 and TRBJ1-4; unclear D gene. The receptor was isolated from a man aged 50 or older in good health and CMV-seronegative. The CDR3 DNA follows: TGTGCCAGCAGTGAACCCCAACGACTACTGTTTTTT. Its protein product is CASSEPQRLLFF.